Included here is one T cell receptor (beta chain) sequence, with context. Its antigen remains unidentified. The sample comes from a study of T cells after posttransplantation cyclophosphamide. Some clones are missing from TCRdb's copy, which holds only in-frame ones; the method was immunoSEQ multiplex PCR. The table shows tens of thousands of clones, with around 93% occurring only once. General study points: Recipient CMV seropositivity and CMV reactivation strongly tracked TRB clonality.

The CDR3 is 16 residues long. V was pared by 4 bases and J by 2 bases, with 7 bases of the junction left unmatched. The germline V gene has CDR1 SGHVS and CDR2 FQNEAQ. This receptor was obtained from a woman in her twenties or thirties in good health and a related stem cell transplant donor. Sequencing input: PBMCs. The chain recombines TRBV7-8 with TRBJ2-2; 7 positions match TRBD1. The CDR3 reads CASSYQGTANTGELFF. The CDR3 coding sequence is TGTGCCAGCAGCTACCAGGGGACAGCCAACACCGGGGAGCTGTTTTTT. The variable domain in full, with the rest retrieved from reference TRBV7-8 and TRBJ2-2, is GAGVSQSPRYKVAKRGQDVALRCDPISGHVSLFWYQQALGQGPEFLTYFQNEAQLDKSGLPSDRFFAERPEGSVSTLKIQRTQQEDSAVYLCASSYQGTANTGELFFGEGSRLTVL.